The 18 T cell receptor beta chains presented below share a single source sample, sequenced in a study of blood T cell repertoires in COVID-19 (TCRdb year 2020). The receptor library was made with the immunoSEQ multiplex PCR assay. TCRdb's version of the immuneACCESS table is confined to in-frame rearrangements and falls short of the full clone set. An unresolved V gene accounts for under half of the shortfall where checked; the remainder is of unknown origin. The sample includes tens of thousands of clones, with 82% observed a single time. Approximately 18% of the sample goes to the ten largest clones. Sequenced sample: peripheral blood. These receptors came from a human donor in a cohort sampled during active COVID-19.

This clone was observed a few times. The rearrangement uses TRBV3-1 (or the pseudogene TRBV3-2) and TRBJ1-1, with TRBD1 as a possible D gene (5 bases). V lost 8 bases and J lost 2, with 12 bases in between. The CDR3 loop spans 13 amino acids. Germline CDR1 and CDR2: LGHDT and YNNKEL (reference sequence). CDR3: CASSVGQNTEAFF. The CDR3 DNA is TGTGCCAGCTCCGTCGGACAAAACACTGAAGCTTTCTTT.

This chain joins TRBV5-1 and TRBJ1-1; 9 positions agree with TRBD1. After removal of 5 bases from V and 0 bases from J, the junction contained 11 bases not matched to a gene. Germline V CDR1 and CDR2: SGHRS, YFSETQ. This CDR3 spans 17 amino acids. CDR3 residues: CASSSGTGFRVNTEAFF. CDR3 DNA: TGCGCCAGCAGTTCCGGGACAGGGTTTAGGGTGAACACTGAAGCTTTCTTT.

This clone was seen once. DNA of the CDR3: TGTGCCAGCAGCATAGGGACTGGCACTGAAGCTTTCTTT. This encodes CASSIGTGTEAFF. The J gene is TRBJ1-1, the V gene TRBV7-9; D might be TRBD1 (5 bases). Germline values: CDR1 SEHNR, CDR2 FQNEAQ (reference sequence). The V end was cut by 5 bases, the J end by 4 bases, with 11 bases between. The CDR3 extends over 13 amino acids.

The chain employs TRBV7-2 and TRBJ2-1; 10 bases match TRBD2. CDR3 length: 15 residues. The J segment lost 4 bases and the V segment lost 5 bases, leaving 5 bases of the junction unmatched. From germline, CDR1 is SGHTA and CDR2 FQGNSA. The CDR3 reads CASSRGLAEYNEQFF. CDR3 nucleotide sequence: TGTGCCAGCAGCCGCGGACTAGCGGAGTACAATGAGCAGTTCTTC.

CDR3 bases: TGTGCCAGCAGGCCAGTCCAGAAATTGAACACTGAAGCTTTCTTT. It yields the protein CASRPVQKLNTEAFF. This chain joins TRBV11-2 and TRBJ1-1; D gene uncertain. Trimming took off 6 bases at V and 0 bases at J, with 14 bases between the two ends. The CDR3 totals 15 residues. The germline V gene has CDR1 SGHAT and CDR2 FQNNGV. Filled out from reference TRBV11-2 and TRBJ1-1, the complete variable domain reads EAGVAQSPRYKIIEKRQSVAFWCNPISGHATLYWYQQILGQGPKLLIQFQNNGVVDDSQLPKDRFSAERLKGVDSTLKIQPAKLEDSAVYLCASRPVQKLNTEAFFGQGTRLTVV.

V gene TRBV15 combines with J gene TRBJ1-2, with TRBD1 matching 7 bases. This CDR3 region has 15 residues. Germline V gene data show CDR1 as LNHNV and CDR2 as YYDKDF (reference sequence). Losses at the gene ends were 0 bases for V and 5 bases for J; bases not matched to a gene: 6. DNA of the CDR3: TGTGCCACCAGCAGAGATCCTGGGACAGAGTATGGCTACACCTTC. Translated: CATSRDPGTEYGYTF.

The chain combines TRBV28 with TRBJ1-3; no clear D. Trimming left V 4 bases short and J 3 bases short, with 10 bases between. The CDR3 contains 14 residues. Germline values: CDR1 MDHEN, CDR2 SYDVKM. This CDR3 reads CASSSSGGGNTIYF. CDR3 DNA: TGTGCCAGCAGTTCCTCAGGAGGTGGAAACACCATATATTTT.

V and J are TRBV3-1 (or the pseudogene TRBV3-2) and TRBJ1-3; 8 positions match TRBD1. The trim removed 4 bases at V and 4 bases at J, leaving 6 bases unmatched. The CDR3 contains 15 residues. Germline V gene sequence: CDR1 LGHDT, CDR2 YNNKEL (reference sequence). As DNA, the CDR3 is TGTGCCAGCAGCCGAATAACAGGGGGAGGAAACACCATATATTTT. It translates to CASSRITGGGNTIYF.

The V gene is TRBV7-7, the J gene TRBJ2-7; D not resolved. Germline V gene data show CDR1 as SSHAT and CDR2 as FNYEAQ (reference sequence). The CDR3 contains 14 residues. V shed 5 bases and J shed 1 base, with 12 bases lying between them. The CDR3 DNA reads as TGTGCCAGCAGCGAACAGTTAGGTTCCTACGAGCAGTACTTC. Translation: CASSEQLGSYEQYF.

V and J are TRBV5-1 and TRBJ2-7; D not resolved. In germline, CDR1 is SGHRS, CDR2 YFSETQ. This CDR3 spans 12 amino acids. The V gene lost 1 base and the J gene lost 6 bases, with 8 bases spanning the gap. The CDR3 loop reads CASSLTDGEQYF. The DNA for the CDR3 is TGCGCCAGCAGCTTGACAGATGGCGAGCAGTACTTC.

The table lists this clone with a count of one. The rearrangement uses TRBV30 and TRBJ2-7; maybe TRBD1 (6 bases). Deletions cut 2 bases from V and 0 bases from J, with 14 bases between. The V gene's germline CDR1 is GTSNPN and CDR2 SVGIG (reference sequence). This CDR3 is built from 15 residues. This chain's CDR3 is CAWSYVGRGSYEQYF. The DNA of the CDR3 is TGTGCCTGGAGTTATGTCGGCAGGGGCTCCTACGAGCAGTACTTC.

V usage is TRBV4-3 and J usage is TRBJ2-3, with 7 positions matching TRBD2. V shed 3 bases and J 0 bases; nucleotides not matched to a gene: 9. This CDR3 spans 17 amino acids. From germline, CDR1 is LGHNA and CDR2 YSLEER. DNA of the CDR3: TGCGCCAGCAGCCAGGACGCGAGCGGGGAGAGCACAGATACGCAGTATTTT. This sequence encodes CASSQDASGESTDTQYF.

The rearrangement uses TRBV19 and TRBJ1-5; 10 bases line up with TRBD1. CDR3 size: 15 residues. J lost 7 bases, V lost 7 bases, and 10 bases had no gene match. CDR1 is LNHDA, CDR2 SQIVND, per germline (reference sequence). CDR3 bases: TGTGCCAGTAACCCCGGACAGGGGGTTTGGCAGCCCCAGCATTTT. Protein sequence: CASNPGQGVWQPQHF.

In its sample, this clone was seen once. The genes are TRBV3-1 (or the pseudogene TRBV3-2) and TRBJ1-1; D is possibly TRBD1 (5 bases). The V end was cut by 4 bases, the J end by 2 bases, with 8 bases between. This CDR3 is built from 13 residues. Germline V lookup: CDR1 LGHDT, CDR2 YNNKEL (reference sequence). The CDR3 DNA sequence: TGTGCCAGCAGCCCCGACAGTAACACTGAAGCTTTCTTT. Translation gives CASSPDSNTEAFF.

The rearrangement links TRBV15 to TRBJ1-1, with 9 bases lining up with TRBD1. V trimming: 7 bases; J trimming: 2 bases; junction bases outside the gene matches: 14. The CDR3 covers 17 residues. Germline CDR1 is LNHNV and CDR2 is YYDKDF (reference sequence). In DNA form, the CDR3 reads TGTGCCACCAAGGAGTACGGACAGGGGCGGACAAACACTGAAGCTTTCTTT. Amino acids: CATKEYGQGRTNTEAFF.

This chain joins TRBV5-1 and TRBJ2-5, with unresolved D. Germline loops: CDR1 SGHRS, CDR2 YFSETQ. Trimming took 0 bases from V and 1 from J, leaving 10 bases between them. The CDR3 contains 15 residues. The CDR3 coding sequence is TGCGCCAGCAGCTTGGGAGTCGCAAGCCAAGAGACCCAGTACTTC. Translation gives CASSLGVASQETQYF.

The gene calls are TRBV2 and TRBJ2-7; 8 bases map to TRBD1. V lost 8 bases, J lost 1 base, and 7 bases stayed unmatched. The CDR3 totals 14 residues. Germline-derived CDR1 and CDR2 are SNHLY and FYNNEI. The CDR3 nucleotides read TGTGCCAGCGCAACAGGGGGGTGGTCCTACGAGCAGTACTTC. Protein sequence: CASATGGWSYEQYF. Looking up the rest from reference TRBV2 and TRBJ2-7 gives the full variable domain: EPEVTQTPSHQVTQMGQEVILRCVPISNHLYFYWYRQILGQKVEFLVSFYNNEISEKSEIFDDQFSVERPDGSNFTLKIRSTKLEDSAMYFCASATGGWSYEQYFGPGTRLTVT.

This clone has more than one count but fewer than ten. The CDR3 sequence is CASSRSGYGYTF. In DNA form, the CDR3 reads TGTGCCAGCAGTCGTTCCGGCTATGGCTACACCTTC. The chain couples TRBV6-5 to TRBJ1-2; D gene ambiguous. Looked up from germline, CDR1 is MNHEY and CDR2 is SVGAGI. V was clipped by 5 bases and J by 4 bases, with 8 bases between them. CDR3 length equals 12 residues.